One sample yielded the 3 T cell receptor beta chains listed below, sequenced in a study of liver allograft versus peripheral blood T cells. Study overall: Comparisons were made between T cell receptor repertoires found in transplanted livers and those circulating in recipients' peripheral blood.

TCRdb analysed the reads with MiXCR anew, one entry per CDR3 protein. The profile shows over 7,500 distinct CDR3 sequences, around 21% of them singletons. These receptors originate from a human patient who had a liver transplant. The T cells may come from the graft donor.

V and J are TRBV20-1 and TRBJ2-1; 10 nucleotides align to TRBD1. The CDR3 is made up of 14 amino acids. The V gene's germline CDR1 is DFQATT and CDR2 SNEGSKA (reference sequence). The V segment lost 6 bases and the J segment 5 bases; nucleotides outside the gene matches: 7. The CDR3 is CSAIDRGHNNEQFF. DNA for the CDR3: TGCAGTGCCATAGACAGGGGGCATAACAATGAGCAGTTCTTC.

By sample share, this clonotype is medium-sized. J is TRBJ1-4 and V is TRBV28, with TRBD1 matching over 11 bases. Looked up from germline, CDR1 is MDHEN and CDR2 is SYDVKM. The CDR3 is 17 amino acids. Trimming took 2 bases from V and 2 from J; bases not matched to a gene: 4. Here the CDR3 DNA reads TGTGCCAGCAGTTTACTCGGGACAGGGGGTACTAATGAAAAACTGTTTTTT. Translating gives CASSLLGTGGTNEKLFF.

By share, this clonotype counts as medium-sized. V is TRBV24-1 and J is TRBJ2-3, with 10 positions matching TRBD2. The CDR3 extends over 15 amino acids. The germline V gene encodes CDR1 KGHDR and CDR2 SFDVKD. V lost 1 base and J lost 5; bases outside the gene matches: 2. CDR3: CATSDFRTSGDTQYF. CDR3 DNA: TGTGCCACCAGTGATTTTAGGACTAGCGGAGATACGCAGTATTTT.